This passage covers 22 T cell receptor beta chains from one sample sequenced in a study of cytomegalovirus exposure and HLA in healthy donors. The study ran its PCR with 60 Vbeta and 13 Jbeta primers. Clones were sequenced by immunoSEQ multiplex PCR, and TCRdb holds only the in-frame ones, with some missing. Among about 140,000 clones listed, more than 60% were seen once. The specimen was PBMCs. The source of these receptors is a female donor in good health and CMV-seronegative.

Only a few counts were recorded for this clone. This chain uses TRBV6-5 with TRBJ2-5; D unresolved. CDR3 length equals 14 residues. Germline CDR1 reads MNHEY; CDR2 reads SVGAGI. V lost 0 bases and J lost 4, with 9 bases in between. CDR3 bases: TGTGCCAGCAGTTACTCAGCGTCGGGAGAGACCCAGTACTTC. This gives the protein CASSYSASGETQYF.

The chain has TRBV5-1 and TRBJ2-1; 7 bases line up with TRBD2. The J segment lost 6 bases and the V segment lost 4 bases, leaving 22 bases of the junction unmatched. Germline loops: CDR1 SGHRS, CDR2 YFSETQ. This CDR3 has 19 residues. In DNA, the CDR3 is TGCGCCAGCAGCGGGGCCACCCTGGGCGGGAGTGGGTCGGGCAATGAGCAGTTCTTC. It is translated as CASSGATLGGSGSGNEQFF.

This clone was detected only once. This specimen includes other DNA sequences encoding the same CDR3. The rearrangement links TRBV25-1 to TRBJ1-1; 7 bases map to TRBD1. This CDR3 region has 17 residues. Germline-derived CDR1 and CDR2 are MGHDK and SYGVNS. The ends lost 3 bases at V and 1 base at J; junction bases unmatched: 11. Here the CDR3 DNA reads TGTGCCAGCAGTGACCACCTCCGGGACAGCTCGAACACTGAAGCTTTCTTT. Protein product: CASSDHLRDSSNTEAFF.

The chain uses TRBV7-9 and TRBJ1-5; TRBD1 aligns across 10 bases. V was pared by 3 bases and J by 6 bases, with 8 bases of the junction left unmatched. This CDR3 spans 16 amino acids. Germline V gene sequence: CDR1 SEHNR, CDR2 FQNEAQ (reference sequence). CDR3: CASSFSGQGTGQPQHF. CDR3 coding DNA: TGTGCCAGCAGCTTTTCGGGACAGGGGACGGGTCAGCCCCAGCATTTT.

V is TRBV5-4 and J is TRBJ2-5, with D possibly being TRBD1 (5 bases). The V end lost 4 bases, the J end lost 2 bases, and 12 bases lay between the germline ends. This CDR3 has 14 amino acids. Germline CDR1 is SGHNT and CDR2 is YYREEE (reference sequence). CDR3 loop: CASSRQLYQETQYF. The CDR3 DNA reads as TGTGCCAGCAGCCGACAGCTATATCAAGAGACCCAGTACTTC.

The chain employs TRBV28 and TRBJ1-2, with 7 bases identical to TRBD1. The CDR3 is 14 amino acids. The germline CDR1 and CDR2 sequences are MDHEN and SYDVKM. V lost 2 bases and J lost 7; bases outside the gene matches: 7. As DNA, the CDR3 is TGTGCCAGCAGTTTAAGAGGGGGCTACGGTGGCTACACCTTC. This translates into CASSLRGGYGGYTF.

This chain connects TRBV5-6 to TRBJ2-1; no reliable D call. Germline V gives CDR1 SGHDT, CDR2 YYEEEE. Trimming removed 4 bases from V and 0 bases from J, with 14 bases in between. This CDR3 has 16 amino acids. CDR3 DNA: TGTGCCAGCAGCGGCCCCCTGCGGAGCTCCTACAATGAGCAGTTCTTC. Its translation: CASSGPLRSSYNEQFF.

CDR3 in DNA: TGTGCCAGCAGCTTGTCCGAGACAGCCCTATGTCGGCAGTACTTC. Encoded protein: CASSLSETALCRQYF. The V gene is TRBV5-6, the J gene TRBJ2-7; D is possibly TRBD1 (5 bases). V shed 1 base and J shed 9 bases, with 20 bases lying between them. There are 15 residues in the CDR3. Germline CDR1 SGHDT, CDR2 YYEEEE.

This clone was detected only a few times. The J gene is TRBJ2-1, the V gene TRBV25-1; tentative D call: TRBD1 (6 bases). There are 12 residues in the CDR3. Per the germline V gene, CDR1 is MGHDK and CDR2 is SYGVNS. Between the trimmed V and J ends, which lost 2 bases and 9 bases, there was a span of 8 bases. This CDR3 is CASSETGSEQFF. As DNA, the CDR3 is TGTGCCAGCAGTGAAACAGGGAGTGAGCAGTTCTTC. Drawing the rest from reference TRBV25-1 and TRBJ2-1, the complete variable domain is EADIYQTPRYLVIGTGKKITLECSQTMGHDKMYWYQQDPGMELHLIHYSYGVNSTEKGDLSSESTVSRIRTEHFPLTLESARPSHTSQYLCASSETGSEQFFGPGTRLTVL.

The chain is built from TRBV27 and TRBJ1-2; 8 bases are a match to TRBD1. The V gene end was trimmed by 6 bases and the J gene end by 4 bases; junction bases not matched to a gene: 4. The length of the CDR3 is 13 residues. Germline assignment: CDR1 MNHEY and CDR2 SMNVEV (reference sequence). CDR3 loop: CASSQTGAYGYTF. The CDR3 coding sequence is TGTGCCAGCAGCCAGACAGGGGCCTATGGCTACACCTTC.

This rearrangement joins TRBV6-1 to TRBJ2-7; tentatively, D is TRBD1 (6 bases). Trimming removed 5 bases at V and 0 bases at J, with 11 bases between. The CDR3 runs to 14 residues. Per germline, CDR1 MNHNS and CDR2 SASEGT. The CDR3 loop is CASSPGQSSYEQYF. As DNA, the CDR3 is TGTGCCAGCAGTCCAGGACAGAGCTCCTACGAGCAGTACTTC.

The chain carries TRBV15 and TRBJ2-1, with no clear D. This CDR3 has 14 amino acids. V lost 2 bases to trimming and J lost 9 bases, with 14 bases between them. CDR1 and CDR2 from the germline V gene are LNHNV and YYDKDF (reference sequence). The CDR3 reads CATSRNTDMLEQFF. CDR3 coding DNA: TGTGCCACCAGCAGAAACACCGACATGCTTGAGCAGTTCTTC.

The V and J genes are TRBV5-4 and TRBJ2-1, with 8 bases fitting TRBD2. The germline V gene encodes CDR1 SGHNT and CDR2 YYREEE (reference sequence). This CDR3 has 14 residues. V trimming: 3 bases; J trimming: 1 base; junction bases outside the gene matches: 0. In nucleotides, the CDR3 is TGTGCCAGCAGCTCTAGCGGGTCCTACAATGAGCAGTTCTTC. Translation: CASSSSGSYNEQFF.

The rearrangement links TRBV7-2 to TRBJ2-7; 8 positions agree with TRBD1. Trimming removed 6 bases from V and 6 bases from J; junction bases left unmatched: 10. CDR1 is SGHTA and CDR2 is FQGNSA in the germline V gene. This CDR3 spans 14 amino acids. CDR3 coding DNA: TGTGCCAGCAGGTCCGGACAGGGACTGGGCGAGCAGTACTTC. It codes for CASRSGQGLGEQYF.

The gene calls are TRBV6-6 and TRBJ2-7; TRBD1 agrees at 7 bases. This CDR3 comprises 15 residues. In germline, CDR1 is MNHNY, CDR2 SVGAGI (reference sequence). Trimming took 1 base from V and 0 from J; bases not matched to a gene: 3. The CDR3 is CASSYYGTASYEQYF. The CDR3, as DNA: TGTGCCAGCAGTTACTATGGGACAGCCTCCTACGAGCAGTACTTC.

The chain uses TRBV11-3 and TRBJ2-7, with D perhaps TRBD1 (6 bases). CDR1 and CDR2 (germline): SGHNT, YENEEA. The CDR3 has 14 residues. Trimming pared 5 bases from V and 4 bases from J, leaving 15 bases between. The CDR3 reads CASSQVNREYEQYF. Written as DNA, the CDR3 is TGTGCCAGCAGCCAAGTTAACAGGGAATACGAGCAGTACTTC.

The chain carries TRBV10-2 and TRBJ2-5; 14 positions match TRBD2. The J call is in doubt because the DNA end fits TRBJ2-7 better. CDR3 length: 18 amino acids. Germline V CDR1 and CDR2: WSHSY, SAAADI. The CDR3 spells CASSDRGLAGGRGYEQYF. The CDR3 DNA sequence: TGCGCCAGCAGTGATCGCGGACTAGCGGGGGGCCGGGGATACGAGCAGTACTTC.

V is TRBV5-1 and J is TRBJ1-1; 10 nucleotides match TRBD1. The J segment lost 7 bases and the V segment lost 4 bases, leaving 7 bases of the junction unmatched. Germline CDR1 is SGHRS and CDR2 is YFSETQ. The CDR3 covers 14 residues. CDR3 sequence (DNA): TGCGCCAGCAGCCTCGGACAGGGGGTGCGTGAAGCTTTCTTT. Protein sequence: CASSLGQGVREAFF.

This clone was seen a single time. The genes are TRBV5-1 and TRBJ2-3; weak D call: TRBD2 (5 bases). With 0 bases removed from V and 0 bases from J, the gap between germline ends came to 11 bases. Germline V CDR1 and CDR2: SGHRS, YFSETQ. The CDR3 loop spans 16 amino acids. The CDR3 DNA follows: TGCGCCAGCAGCTTGGAGACTACCTCTAGCACAGATACGCAGTATTTT. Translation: CASSLETTSSTDTQYF.

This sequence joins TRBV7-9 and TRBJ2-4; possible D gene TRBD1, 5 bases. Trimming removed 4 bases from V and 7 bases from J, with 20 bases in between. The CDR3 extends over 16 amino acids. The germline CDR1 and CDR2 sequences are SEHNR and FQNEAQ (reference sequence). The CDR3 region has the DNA TGTGCCAGCAGCTCCCGAAGGTCAGGGTTGGGGAACATTCAGTACTTC. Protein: CASSSRRSGLGNIQYF.

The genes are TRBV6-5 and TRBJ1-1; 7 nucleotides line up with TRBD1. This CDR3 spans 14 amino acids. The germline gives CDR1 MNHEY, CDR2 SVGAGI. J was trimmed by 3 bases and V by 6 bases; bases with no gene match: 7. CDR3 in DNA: TGTGCCAGCAGAGAGGGGGCTTCGTACACTGAAGCTTTCTTT. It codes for CASREGASYTEAFF.

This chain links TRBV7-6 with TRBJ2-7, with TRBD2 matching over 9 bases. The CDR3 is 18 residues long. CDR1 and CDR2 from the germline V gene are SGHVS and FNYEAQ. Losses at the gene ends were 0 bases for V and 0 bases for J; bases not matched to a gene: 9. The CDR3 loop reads CASSLAVAGAIDSYEQYF. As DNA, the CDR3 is TGTGCCAGCAGCTTAGCAGTAGCGGGGGCCATCGACTCCTACGAGCAGTACTTC. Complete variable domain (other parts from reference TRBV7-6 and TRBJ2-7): GAGVSQSPRYKVTKRGQDVALRCDPISGHVSLYWYRQALGQGPEFLTYFNYEAQQDKSGLPNDRFSAERPEGSISTLTIQRTEQRDSAMYRCASSLAVAGAIDSYEQYFGPGTRLTVT.